This T cell receptor (beta chain) was captured in a study of T-cell reconstitution after alpha-beta-depleted transplantation in children. In regard to this clonotype: Its matching antigen is unknown.

The study, taken as a whole, reports: Most T-cell counts and diversity one year after the transplant came from T cells that were newly produced.

The V gene end was trimmed by 1 base and the J gene end by 6 bases; junction bases not matched to a gene: 11. CDR1 is SGHVS, CDR2 FQNEAQ, per germline. The CDR3 loop spans 16 amino acids. The TCRbeta library was prepared with unique molecular identifiers. Each CDR3 protein is one row after TCRdb ran MiXCR on the PCR reads. Of around 800,000 distinct CDR3 sequences listed, roughly 15% were seen once; the top ten hold around 4.5%. The chain carries TRBV7-8 and TRBJ2-7; 8 bases agree with TRBD2. This sequence was found in a male patient between 10 and 17 years old who had a stem cell transplant for acute lymphoblastic leukemia, so the T cells may come from the graft donor. The sequencing used PBMCs, mostly from graft donor cells, collected 360 days after TCRalphabeta/CD19-depleted stem cell transplant. The CDR3 nucleotides are TGTGCCAGCAGCTTAGAGGTTGGCGGGAGGCAACTCGAGCAGTACTTC. It is translated as CASSLEVGGRQLEQYF.